The 2 T cell receptor beta chains below were found in one sample sequenced in a study of lymphopenia after photon versus proton radiotherapy. The protocol was immunoSEQ multiplex PCR, while the TCRdb copy is restricted to in-frame clones and leaves out a portion. The sample lists about 40,000 clones; around 84% were seen once. The sequencing used peripheral blood, collected from a patient treated with proton-based radiotherapy. The receptors were gathered from a woman between 70 and 85 years old with pancreatic cancer. Some clones in this sample may be carry-over from other donors' samples.

The chain links TRBV28 to TRBJ2-7, with 11 bases matching TRBD2. Per germline, CDR1 MDHEN and CDR2 SYDVKM. The junction had 2 bases not matched to a gene; V was cut back by 3 bases and J by 4 bases. The CDR3 runs 14 residues. The chain's CDR3 is CASSFSGRAYEQYF. CDR3 in DNA: TGTGCCAGCAGTTTTAGCGGGAGGGCGTACGAGCAGTACTTC.

This chain connects TRBV30 to TRBJ2-5, with no clear D. From germline, CDR1 is GTSNPN and CDR2 SVGIG (reference sequence). V lost 3 bases to trimming and J lost 2 bases, with 4 bases between them. This CDR3 has 11 residues. The CDR3 bases are TGTGCCTGGAGGGGGCAAGAGACCCAGTACTTC. Translating it yields CAWRGQETQYF.